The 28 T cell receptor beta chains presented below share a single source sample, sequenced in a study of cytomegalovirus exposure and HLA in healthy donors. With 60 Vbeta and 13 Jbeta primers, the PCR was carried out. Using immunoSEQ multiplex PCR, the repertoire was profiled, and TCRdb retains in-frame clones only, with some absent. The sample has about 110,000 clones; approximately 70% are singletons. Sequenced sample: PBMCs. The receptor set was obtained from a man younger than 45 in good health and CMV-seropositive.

The CDR3: CASSEQVRATGELFF. CDR3 DNA: TGTGCCAGCAGTGAACAGGTGCGGGCGACCGGGGAGCTGTTTTTT. The chain carries TRBV6-1 and TRBJ2-2; TRBD2 might be the D (5 bases). Per the germline V gene, CDR1 is MNHNS and CDR2 is SASEGT. This CDR3 is built from 15 residues. The V gene lost 2 bases and the J gene lost 5 bases, with 12 bases spanning the gap.

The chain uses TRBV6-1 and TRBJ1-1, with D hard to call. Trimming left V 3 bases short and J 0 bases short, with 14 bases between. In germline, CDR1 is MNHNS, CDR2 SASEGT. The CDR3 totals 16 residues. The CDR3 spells CASSDSLTPMNTEAFF. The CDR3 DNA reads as TGTGCCAGCAGTGACAGTTTAACCCCCATGAACACTGAAGCTTTCTTT.

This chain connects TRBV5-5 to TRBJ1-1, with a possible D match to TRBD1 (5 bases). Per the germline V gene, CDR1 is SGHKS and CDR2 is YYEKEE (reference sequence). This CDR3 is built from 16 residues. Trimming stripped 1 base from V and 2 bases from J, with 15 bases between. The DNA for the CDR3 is TGTGCCAGCAGCTTGTATGGGGGGGGAATAAACACTGAAGCTTTCTTT. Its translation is CASSLYGGGINTEAFF.

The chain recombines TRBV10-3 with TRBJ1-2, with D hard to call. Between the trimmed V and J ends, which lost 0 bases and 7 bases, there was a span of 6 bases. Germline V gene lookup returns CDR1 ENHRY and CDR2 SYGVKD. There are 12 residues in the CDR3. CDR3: CAISESEGGYTF. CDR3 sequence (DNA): TGTGCCATCAGTGAGTCTGAGGGTGGCTACACCTTC.

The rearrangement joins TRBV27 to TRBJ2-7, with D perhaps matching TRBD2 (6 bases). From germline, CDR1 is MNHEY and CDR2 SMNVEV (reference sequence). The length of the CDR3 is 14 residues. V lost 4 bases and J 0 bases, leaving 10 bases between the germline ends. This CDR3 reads CASSYRGNSYEQYF. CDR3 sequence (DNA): TGTGCCAGCAGTTATCGGGGGAACTCCTACGAGCAGTACTTC.

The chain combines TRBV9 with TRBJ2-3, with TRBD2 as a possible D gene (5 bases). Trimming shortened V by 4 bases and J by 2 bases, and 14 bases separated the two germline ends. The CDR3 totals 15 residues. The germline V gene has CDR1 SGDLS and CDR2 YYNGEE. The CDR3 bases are TGTGCCAGCAGCAAGCGGACTTCCCTCACAGATACGCAGTATTTT. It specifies CASSKRTSLTDTQYF.

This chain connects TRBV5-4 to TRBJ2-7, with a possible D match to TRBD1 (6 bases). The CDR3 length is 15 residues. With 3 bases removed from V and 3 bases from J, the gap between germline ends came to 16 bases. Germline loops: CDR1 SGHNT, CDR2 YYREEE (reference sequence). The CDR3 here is CASSSQGPVNYEQYF. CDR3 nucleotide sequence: TGTGCCAGCAGCTCCCAGGGGCCGGTGAACTACGAGCAGTACTTC.

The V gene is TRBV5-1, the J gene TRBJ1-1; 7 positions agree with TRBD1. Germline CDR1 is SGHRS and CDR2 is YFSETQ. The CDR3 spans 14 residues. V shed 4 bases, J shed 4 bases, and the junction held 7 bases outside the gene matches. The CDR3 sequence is CASSQTGLGTEAFF. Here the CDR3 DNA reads TGCGCCAGCAGCCAGACAGGGTTAGGCACTGAAGCTTTCTTT.

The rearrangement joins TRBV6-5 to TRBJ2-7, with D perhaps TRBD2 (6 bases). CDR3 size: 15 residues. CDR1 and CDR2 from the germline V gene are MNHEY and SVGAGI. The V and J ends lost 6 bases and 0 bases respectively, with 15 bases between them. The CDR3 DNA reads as TGTGCCAGCAGCGGTCCGCGGGGTCGCTCCTACGAGCAGTACTTC. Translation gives CASSGPRGRSYEQYF.

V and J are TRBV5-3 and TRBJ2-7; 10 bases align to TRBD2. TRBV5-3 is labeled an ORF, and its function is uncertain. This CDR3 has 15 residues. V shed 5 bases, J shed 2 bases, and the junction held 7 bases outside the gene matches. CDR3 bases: TGTGCCAGAAGGTCTACTAGCGGGATTACCTACGAGCAGTACGTC. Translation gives CARRSTSGITYEQYV.

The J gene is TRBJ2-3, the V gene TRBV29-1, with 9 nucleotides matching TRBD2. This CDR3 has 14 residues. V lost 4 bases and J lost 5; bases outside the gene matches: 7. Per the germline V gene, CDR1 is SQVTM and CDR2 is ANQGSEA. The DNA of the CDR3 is TGCAGCGTTGCGGCTAGCGGGGTAGGAGATACGCAGTATTTT. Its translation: CSVAASGVGDTQYF.

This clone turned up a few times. This CDR3 is CASTPSVGGTGGEQFF. The CDR3 nucleotides are TGTGCCAGCACCCCATCGGTGGGCGGGACTGGGGGTGAGCAGTTCTTC. This chain uses TRBV7-2 with TRBJ2-1; D might be TRBD2 (6 bases). This CDR3 is built from 16 residues. Germline V gene lookup returns CDR1 SGHTA and CDR2 FQGNSA. Deletions cut 7 bases from V and 9 bases from J, with 25 bases between.

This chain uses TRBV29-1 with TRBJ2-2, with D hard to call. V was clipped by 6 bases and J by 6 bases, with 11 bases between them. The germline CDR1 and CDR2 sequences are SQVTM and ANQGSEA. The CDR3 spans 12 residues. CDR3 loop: CSVERVAGELFF. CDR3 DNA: TGCAGCGTCGAACGGGTCGCCGGGGAGCTGTTTTTT.

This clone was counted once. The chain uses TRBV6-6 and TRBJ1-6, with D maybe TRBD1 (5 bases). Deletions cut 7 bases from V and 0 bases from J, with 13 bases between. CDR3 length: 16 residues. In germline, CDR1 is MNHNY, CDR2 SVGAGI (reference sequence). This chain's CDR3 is CASMMGHGSYNSPLHF. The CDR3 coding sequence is TGTGCCAGCATGATGGGGCACGGCTCCTATAATTCACCCCTCCACTTT.

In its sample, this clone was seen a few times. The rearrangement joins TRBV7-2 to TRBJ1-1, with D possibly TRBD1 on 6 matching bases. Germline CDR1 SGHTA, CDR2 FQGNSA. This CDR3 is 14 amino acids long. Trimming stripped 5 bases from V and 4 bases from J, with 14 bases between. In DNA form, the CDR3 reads TGTGCCAGCAGCGCACAGGGCGGGAGCACTGAAGCTTTCTTT. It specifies CASSAQGGSTEAFF.

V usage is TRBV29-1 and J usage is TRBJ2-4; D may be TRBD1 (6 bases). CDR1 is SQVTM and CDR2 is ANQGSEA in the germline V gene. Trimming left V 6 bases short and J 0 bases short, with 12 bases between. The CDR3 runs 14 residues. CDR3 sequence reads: CSVPGHPAKNIQYF. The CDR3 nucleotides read TGCAGCGTCCCGGGACACCCAGCCAAAAACATTCAGTACTTC.

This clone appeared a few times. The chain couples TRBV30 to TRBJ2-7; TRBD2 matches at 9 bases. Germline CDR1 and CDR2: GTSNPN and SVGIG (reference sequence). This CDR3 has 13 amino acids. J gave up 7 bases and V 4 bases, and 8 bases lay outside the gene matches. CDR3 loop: CAWNAGGPGEQYV. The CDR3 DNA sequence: TGTGCCTGGAATGCGGGAGGGCCGGGGGAGCAGTACGTC.

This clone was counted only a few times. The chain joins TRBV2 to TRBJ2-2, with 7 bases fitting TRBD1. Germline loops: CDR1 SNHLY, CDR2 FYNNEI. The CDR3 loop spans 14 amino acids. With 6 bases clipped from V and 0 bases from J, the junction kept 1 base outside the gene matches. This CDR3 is CASRGTANTGELFF. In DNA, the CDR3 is TGTGCCAGCAGGGGGACAGCGAACACCGGGGAGCTGTTTTTT. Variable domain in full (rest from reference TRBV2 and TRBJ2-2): EPEVTQTPSHQVTQMGQEVILRCVPISNHLYFYWYRQILGQKVEFLVSFYNNEISEKSEIFDDQFSVERPDGSNFTLKIRSTKLEDSAMYFCASRGTANTGELFFGEGSRLTVL.

The CDR3 nucleotides are TGCGCCAGCAGCCCCCAGGGTAGCGGGAGTCAAAACATTCAGTACTTC. It encodes CASSPQGSGSQNIQYF. The V call is TRBV4-3, the J call TRBJ2-4, with 9 bases matching TRBD2. V was pared by 4 bases and J by 5 bases, with 9 bases of the junction left unmatched. Germline V CDR1 and CDR2: LGHNA, YSLEER. The length of the CDR3 is 16 residues.

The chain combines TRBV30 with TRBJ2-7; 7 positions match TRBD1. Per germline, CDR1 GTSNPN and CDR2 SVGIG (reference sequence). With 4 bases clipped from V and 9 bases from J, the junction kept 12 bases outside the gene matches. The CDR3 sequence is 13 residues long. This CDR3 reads CAWTGTAWRRQYF. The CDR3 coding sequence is TGTGCCTGGACGGGGACAGCATGGAGGAGGCAGTACTTC.

This chain's CDR3 is CASSPPSLAGQETQYF. In nucleotides, the CDR3 is TGTGCCAGCAGCCCTCCCAGCTTGGCGGGCCAAGAGACCCAGTACTTC. The chain couples TRBV5-4 to TRBJ2-5, with D possibly being TRBD2 (5 bases). The V end lost 4 bases, the J end lost 1 base, and 17 bases lay between the germline ends. CDR1 and CDR2 from the germline V gene are SGHNT and YYREEE (reference sequence). The CDR3 is 16 residues long.

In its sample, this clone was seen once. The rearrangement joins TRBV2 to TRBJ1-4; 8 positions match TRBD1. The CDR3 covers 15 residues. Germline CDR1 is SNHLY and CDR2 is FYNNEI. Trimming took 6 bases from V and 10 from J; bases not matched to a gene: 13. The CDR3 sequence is CASSTQGARSGKLFF. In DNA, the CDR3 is TGTGCCAGCAGCACCCAGGGGGCCCGATCCGGAAAACTGTTTTTT. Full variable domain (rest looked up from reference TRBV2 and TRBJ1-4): EPEVTQTPSHQVTQMGQEVILRCVPISNHLYFYWYRQILGQKVEFLVSFYNNEISEKSEIFDDQFSVERPDGSNFTLKIRSTKLEDSAMYFCASSTQGARSGKLFFGSGTQLSVL.

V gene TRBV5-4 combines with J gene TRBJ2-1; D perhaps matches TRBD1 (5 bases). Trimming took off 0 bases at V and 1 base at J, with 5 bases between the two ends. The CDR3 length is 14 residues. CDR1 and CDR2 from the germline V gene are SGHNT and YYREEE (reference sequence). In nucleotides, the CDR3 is TGTGCCAGCAGCTTGGCAGGGTCCTACAATGAGCAGTTCTTC. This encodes CASSLAGSYNEQFF.

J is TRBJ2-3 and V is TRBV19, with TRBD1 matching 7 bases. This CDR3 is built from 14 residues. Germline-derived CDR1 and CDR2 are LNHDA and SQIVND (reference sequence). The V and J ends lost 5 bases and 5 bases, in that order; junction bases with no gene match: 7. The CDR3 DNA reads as TGTGCCAGTAGTCTGACAGGGCCAGTAGATACGCAGTATTTT. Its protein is CASSLTGPVDTQYF. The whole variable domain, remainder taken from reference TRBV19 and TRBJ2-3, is DGGITQSPKYLFRKEGQNVTLSCEQNLNHDAMYWYRQDPGQGLRLIYYSQIVNDFQKGDIAEGYSVSREKKESFPLTVTSAQKNPTAFYLCASSLTGPVDTQYFGPGTRLTVL.

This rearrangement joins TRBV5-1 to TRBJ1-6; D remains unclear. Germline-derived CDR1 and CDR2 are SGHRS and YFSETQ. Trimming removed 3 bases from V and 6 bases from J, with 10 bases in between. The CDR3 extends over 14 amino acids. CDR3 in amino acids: CASSSGEINSPLHF. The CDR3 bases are TGCGCCAGCAGCTCGGGAGAGATTAATTCACCCCTCCACTTT.

The CDR3, as DNA: TGTGCCAGCAGCAAGGGGGCTTCAGGAAACACCATATATTTT. Translated: CASSKGASGNTIYF. V gene TRBV7-2 combines with J gene TRBJ1-3; 7 nucleotides line up with TRBD1. Germline V gene data show CDR1 as SGHTA and CDR2 as FQGNSA. The CDR3 contains 14 residues. The junction had 5 bases not matched to a gene; V was cut back by 5 bases and J by 4 bases.

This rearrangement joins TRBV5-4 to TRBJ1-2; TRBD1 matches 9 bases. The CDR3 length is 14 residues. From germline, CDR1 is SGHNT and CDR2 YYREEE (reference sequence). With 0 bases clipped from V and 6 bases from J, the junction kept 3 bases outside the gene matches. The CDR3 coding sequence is TGTGCCAGCAGCTTGGTGACAGGGGGTAATGGCTACACCTTC. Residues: CASSLVTGGNGYTF.

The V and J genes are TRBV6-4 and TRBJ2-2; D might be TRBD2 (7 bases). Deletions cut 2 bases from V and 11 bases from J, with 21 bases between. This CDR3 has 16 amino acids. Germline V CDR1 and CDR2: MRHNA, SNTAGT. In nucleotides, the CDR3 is TGTGCCAGCAGTGACGGCCCGGGGGGCCTAAACGGAGAGCTGTTTTTT. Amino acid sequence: CASSDGPGGLNGELFF.